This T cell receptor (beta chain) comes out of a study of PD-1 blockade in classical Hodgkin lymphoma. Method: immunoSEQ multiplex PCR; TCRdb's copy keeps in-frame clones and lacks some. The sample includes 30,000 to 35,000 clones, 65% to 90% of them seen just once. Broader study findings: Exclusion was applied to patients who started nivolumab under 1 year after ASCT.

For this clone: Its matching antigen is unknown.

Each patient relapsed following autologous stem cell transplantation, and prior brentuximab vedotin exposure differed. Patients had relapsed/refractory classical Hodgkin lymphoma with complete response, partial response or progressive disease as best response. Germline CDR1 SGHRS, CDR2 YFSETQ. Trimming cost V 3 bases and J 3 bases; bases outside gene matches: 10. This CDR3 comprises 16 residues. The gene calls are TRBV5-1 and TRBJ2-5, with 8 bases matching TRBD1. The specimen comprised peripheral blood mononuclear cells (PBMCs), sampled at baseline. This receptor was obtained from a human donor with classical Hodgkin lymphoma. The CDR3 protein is CASSSFGQGYEETQYF. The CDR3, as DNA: TGCGCCAGCAGCTCTTTTGGACAGGGATATGAAGAGACCCAGTACTTC.